The clone carrying this TCR beta chain was counted a few times. Stated time point: sample taken at primary tumor resection. This sample was taken from a study of spatial heterogeneity in lung cancer. Trimming took 5 bases from V and 8 from J, leaving 13 bases between them. Germline V gene data show CDR1 as SEHNR and CDR2 as FQNEAQ (reference sequence). This CDR3 is built from 14 residues. Via MiXCR, TCRdb re-called the 5' RACE reads, giving one row per CDR3 protein. The sample carries about 92,000 distinct CDR3 sequences, approximately 12% recorded once. The chain links TRBV7-9 to TRBJ1-6, with unresolved D. The input for sequencing was PBMCs, taken at surgery. The receptor's source is a male donor with early-stage non-small cell lung cancer. As DNA, the CDR3 is TGTGCCAGCAGCAGGACCGGGAGGGATTCACCCCTCCACTTT. Translation: CASSRTGRDSPLHF.